These T cell receptor beta chains were read from a single sample in a study of response to subunit inactivated influenza vaccine. TCRdb fed the RT-PCR reads into MiXCR, producing one record per CDR3 protein. Of about 700,000 distinct CDR3 sequences listed, about 15% are singletons. The specimen was PBMCs from blood, collected roughly 15 days before vaccination. These receptor sequences come from a man aged 50-60 years who received an inactivated influenza vaccine. The CDR3 runs from the conserved cysteine through the conserved F or W. A D gene is named only where the DNA matches it firmly. Clone sizes are given selectively: once, few, many, or a class where the clone is expanded.

clone_size,d_call,j_call,v_call,cdr3_aa,cdr3_nt
NA,NA,TRBJ1-3,TRBV29-1,CSVEDLGVRSGNTIYF,TGCAGCGTTGAAGATCTGGGGGTTCGCTCTGGAAACACCATATATTTT
few,NA,TRBJ2-7,TRBV4-1,CASSQGHSLDYEQYF,TGCGCCAGCAGCCAAGGACACTCTTTGGACTACGAGCAGTACTTC
few,NA,TRBJ2-1,TRBV4-3,CASSQDPADNEQFF,TGCGCCAGCAGCCAAGATCCAGCGGACAATGAGCAGTTCTTC
many,NA,TRBJ2-2,TRBV12-3/TRBV12-4,CASSQGVNTGELFF,TGTGCCAGCAGTCAAGGGGTGAACACCGGGGAGCTGTTTTTT
few,TRBD2,TRBJ2-7,TRBV5-1,CASKSGAESPYEQYF,TGCGCCAGTAAAAGCGGGGCAGAGAGTCCCTACGAGCAGTACTTC
many,TRBD1,TRBJ2-7,TRBV12-3/TRBV12-4,CASSPGTVYEQYF,TGTGCCAGCAGTCCCGGGACAGTCTACGAGCAGTACTTC
NA,TRBD2,TRBJ2-7,TRBV20-1,CSAGGGASGNYEQYF,TGCAGTGCTGGGGGGGGGGCTAGCGGGAACTACGAGCAGTACTTC
few,NA,TRBJ1-6,TRBV5-1,CASSLTGRFATGVDSPLHF,TGCGCCAGCAGCTTAACTGGCAGGTTCGCCACGGGGGTTGATTCACCCCTCCACTTT
many,TRBD1,TRBJ2-5,TRBV11-1,CASSLDRVSRGRLQETQYF,TGTGCCAGCAGCTTAGATCGTGTATCCAGGGGGCGTCTCCAAGAGACCCAGTACTTC
many,TRBD1,TRBJ2-7,TRBV28,CASSALRYRGSYEQYF,TGTGCCAGCAGTGCTCTACGATACAGGGGATCATACGAGCAGTACTTC
many,NA,TRBJ1-1,TRBV7-9,CASSLSTEAFF,TGTGCCAGCAGCCTCAGTACTGAAGCTTTCTTT
NA,NA,TRBJ2-7,TRBV28,CASSTAGNEQYF,TGTGCCAGCAGTACGGCAGGGAATGAGCAGTACTTC
many,NA,TRBJ2-5,TRBV7-9,CASSLEGGGTQYF,TGTGCCAGCAGCTTAGAAGGTGGGGGGACCCAGTACTTC
NA,TRBD2,TRBJ2-7,TRBV6-5,CASSYGAWGKRGYEQYF,TGTGCCAGCAGTTACGGGGCGTGGGGAAAGCGGGGCTACGAGCAGTACTTC
few,NA,TRBJ1-1,TRBV7-8,CASSLTYRADTEAFF,TGTGCCAGCAGCTTAACATACAGGGCGGACACTGAAGCTTTCTTT
NA,TRBD2,TRBJ2-1,TRBV2,CASSGKRGPYNEQFF,TGTGCCAGCAGTGGGAAGCGGGGGCCTTACAATGAGCAGTTCTTC
NA,TRBD1,TRBJ1-4,TRBV20-1,CSVASGGTNEKLFF,TGCAGTGTGGCCTCAGGGGGAACTAATGAAAAACTGTTTTTT
NA,NA,TRBJ2-6,TRBV6-2/TRBV6-3,CASDEGANVLTF,TGTGCCAGTGACGAAGGGGCCAACGTCCTGACTTTC
NA,NA,TRBJ2-7,TRBV29-1,CSVQGSDSYEQYF,TGCAGCGTTCAGGGGTCGGATTCCTACGAGCAGTACTTC
NA,TRBD2,TRBJ2-2,TRBV14,CASSFGLVRSGELFF,TGTGCCAGCAGTTTTGGACTAGTACGGTCCGGGGAGCTGTTTTTT
NA,TRBD1,TRBJ2-3,TRBV7-9,CASSPWDRTKNTDTQYF,TGTGCCAGCAGCCCATGGGACAGAACAAAAAACACAGATACGCAGTATTTT
few,NA,TRBJ1-5,TRBV2,CASSEQGRASNQPQHF,TGTGCCAGCAGTGAGCAGGGGCGGGCGAGCAATCAGCCCCAGCATTTT
few,NA,TRBJ2-3,TRBV4-3,CASSQEVVGGPDTQYF,TGCGCCAGCAGCCAAGAAGTCGTGGGGGGCCCAGATACGCAGTATTTT
few,TRBD2,TRBJ2-1,TRBV30,CAWSASGGVDEQFF,TGTGCCTGGAGTGCTAGCGGGGGGGTAGATGAGCAGTTCTTC
NA,NA,TRBJ2-7,TRBV5-1,CASSLLGPRDYEQYF,TGCGCCAGCAGCTTGCTAGGGCCCCGCGACTACGAGCAGTACTTC
few,TRBD1,TRBJ2-3,TRBV12-3/TRBV12-4,CASSVQGVVGDTQYF,TGTGCCAGCAGTGTTCAGGGGGTCGTAGGTGATACGCAGTATTTT
NA,TRBD2,TRBJ2-1,TRBV20-1,CSALGTSGKVGEQFF,TGCAGTGCTCTAGGGACTAGCGGGAAGGTCGGTGAGCAGTTCTTC
NA,TRBD1,TRBJ2-4,TRBV7-6,CASSLLHGQGADIQYF,TGTGCCAGCAGCTTACTACACGGACAGGGGGCTGACATTCAGTACTTC
many,NA,TRBJ2-7,TRBV29-1,CSVGGFSYEQYF,TGCAGCGTTGGGGGTTTCTCCTACGAGCAGTACTTC
few,NA,TRBJ2-7,TRBV6-2/TRBV6-3,CASRAGRVEQYF,TGTGCCAGCAGGGCGGGACGGGTCGAGCAGTACTTC
NA,NA,TRBJ1-5,TRBV21-1,CASSNYNQPQHF,TGTGCCAGCAGCAATTATAATCAGCCCCAGCATTTT
few,TRBD1,TRBJ2-4,TRBV4-3,CASSQRTGRTQYF,TGCGCCAGCAGCCAGAGGACAGGGCGCACTCAGTACTTC
NA,NA,TRBJ2-2,TRBV7-2,CASSLTRTMGTGVLFF,TGTGCCAGCAGCTTAACTCGGACAATGGGAACGGGGGTGCTGTTTTTT
few,TRBD1,TRBJ2-4,TRBV11-2,CASSLVPQGVIAKNIQYF,TGTGCCAGCAGCTTAGTCCCCCAGGGGGTTATTGCCAAAAACATTCAGTACTTC
few,NA,TRBJ2-1,TRBV20-1,CSARAGVLRNEQFF,TGCAGTGCTAGAGCCGGAGTCCTGCGGAACGAGCAGTTCTTC
NA,NA,TRBJ2-2,TRBV20-1,CSASISENTGELFF,TGCAGTGCTAGCATAAGCGAGAACACCGGGGAGCTGTTTTTT
many,NA,TRBJ1-1,TRBV10-3,CAISRELNTEAFF,TGTGCCATCAGCAGGGAATTGAACACTGAAGCTTTCTTT
few,NA,TRBJ2-7,TRBV10-3,CAIRDTDYEQYF,TGTGCCATACGGGACACGGACTACGAGCAGTACTTC
many,NA,TRBJ2-1,TRBV3-1,CASSEGYEQFF,TGTGCCAGCAGCGAAGGTTATGAGCAGTTCTTC
few,NA,TRBJ1-4,TRBV12-3/TRBV12-4,CASSQNRVQTNEKLFF,TGTGCCAGCAGTCAAAACAGGGTCCAAACTAATGAAAAACTGTTTTTT
few,TRBD2,TRBJ2-7,TRBV20-1,CSARDWLAGGYEQYF,TGCAGTGCTAGAGATTGGCTAGCGGGAGGGTACGAGCAGTACTTC
few,TRBD2,TRBJ2-3,TRBV6-2/TRBV6-3,CASTTRTSPTDTQYF,TGTGCCAGCACCACGAGGACTAGCCCAACAGATACGCAGTATTTT
NA,TRBD1,TRBJ2-7,TRBV18,CASSPRQGTANEQYF,TGTGCCAGCTCTCCACGACAGGGGACGGCGAACGAGCAGTACTTC
NA,TRBD1,TRBJ1-1,TRBV7-6,CASSSGTELLNTEAFF,TGTGCCAGCAGTTCCGGGACAGAGTTGTTGAACACTGAAGCTTTCTTT
NA,NA,TRBJ2-7,TRBV15,CATSSGGSSYEQYF,TGTGCCACCAGCAGTGGGGGAAGCTCCTACGAGCAGTACTTC
NA,TRBD1,TRBJ2-7,TRBV20-1,CSARRDSSSYEQYF,TGCAGTGCTAGAAGGGACAGCAGCTCCTACGAGCAGTACTTC
few,NA,TRBJ2-4,TRBV28,CASAGAILAKNIQYF,TGTGCCAGCGCTGGAGCTATTTTAGCCAAAAACATTCAGTACTTC
many,TRBD1,TRBJ1-1,TRBV12-3/TRBV12-4,CASNRDRGYTEAFF,TGTGCCAGCAACCGGGACAGGGGGTACACTGAAGCTTTCTTT
NA,TRBD2,TRBJ2-1,TRBV30,CAWSGGASGSLEQFF,TGTGCCTGGAGTGGGGGTGCTAGCGGGAGTCTTGAGCAGTTCTTC
many,TRBD1,TRBJ1-1,TRBV12-3/TRBV12-4,CASRDRGTEAFF,TGTGCCAGCAGGGACAGGGGTACTGAAGCTTTCTTT
few,TRBD1,TRBJ1-5,TRBV19,CASSIERTGHQPQHF,TGTGCCAGTAGTATAGAGCGGACAGGGCATCAGCCCCAGCATTTT
NA,TRBD1,TRBJ2-6,TRBV5-1,CASSLGQGYSGANVLTF,TGCGCCAGCAGCTTGGGACAGGGATACTCTGGGGCCAACGTCCTGACTTTC
many,TRBD1,TRBJ1-1,TRBV29-1,CSVRGQGEAFF,TGCAGCGTCCGCGGACAGGGAGAAGCTTTCTTT
NA,TRBD1,TRBJ1-6,TRBV29-1,CSVAGTGDSPLHF,TGCAGCGTTGCCGGGACAGGGGATTCACCCCTCCACTTT
NA,TRBD1,TRBJ1-4,TRBV5-1,CASSSDRSNEKLFF,TGCGCCAGCAGTTCGGACAGGTCTAATGAAAAACTGTTTTTT
many,NA,TRBJ1-1,TRBV12-3/TRBV12-4,CASLLGADTEAFF,TGTGCCAGCTTGTTGGGCGCGGACACTGAAGCTTTCTTT
NA,NA,TRBJ1-6,TRBV20-1,CSARSGHPNSPLHF,TGCAGTGCTAGGTCGGGACACCCCAATTCACCCCTCCACTTT